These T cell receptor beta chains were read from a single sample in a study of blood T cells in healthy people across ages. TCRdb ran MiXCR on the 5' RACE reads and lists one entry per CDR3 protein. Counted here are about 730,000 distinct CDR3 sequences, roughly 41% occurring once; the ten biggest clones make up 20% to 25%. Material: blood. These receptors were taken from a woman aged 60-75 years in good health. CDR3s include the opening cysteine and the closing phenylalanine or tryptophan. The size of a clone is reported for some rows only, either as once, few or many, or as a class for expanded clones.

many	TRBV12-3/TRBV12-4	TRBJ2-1	CASSWAGEYNEQFF
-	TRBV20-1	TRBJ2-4	CSARLAGGNKNIQYF
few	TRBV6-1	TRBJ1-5	CASGGTGSNQPQHF
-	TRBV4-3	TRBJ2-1	CTSSPGTGSYNEQFF
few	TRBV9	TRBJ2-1	CASSGLAGGPTYNEQFF
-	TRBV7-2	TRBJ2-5	CASSRLGAGEETQYF
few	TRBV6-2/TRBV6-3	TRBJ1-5	CASSYSGFGEPQHF
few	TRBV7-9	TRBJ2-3	CASSAALAGVVGRTDTQYF
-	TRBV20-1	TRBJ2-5	CGPGGRETQYF
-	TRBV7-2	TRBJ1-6	CASSFSILTGANSPLHF
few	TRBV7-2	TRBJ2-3	CASSLDISGRGQDTQYF
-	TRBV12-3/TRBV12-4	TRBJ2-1	CASSKGQGNNEQFF
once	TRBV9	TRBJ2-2	CASSNRVGTGELFF
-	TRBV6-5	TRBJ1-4	CAGLGFPNEKLFF
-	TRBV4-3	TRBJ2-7	CASNHATGTYEQYF
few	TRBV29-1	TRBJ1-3	CSVDGTGNTIYF
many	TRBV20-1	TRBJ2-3	CSAPGLAGRPGDTDTQYF
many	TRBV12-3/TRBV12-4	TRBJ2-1	CASNSPGQGRNEQFF
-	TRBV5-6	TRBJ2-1	CAGSSEPQENEQFF
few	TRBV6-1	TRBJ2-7	CASSDRPAYEQYF
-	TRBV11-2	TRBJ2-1	CASSPHGTSANADNEQFF
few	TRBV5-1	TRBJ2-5	CASSTGGRQETQYF
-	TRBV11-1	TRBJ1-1	CASSRDRLNTEAFF
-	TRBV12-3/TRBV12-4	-	CASRPGQRNLGTQYF
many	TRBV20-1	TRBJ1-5	CSAAGTGGNQPQHF
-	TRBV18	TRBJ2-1	CASSPQEGWTSGIYNEQFF
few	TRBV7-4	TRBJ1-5	CASPKDQPQHF
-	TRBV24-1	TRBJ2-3	CATMGRSPFTDTQYF
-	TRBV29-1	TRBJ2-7	CSALVPYEQYF
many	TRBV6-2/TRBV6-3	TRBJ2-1	CASTGLANSYNEQFF
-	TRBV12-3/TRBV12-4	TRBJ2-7	CASSTGTSGVYEQYF
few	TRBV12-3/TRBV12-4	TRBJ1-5	CASSLGRQGFMSNQPQHF
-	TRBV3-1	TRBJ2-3	CASSQAPPRASTPDTQYF
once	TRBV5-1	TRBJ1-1	CASSWNPGVNTEAFF
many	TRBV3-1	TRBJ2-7	CASSRAYEQYF
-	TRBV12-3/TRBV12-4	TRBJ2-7	CASSPGTSGRYREQYF
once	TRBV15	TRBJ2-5	CATRGLAGGNEQYF
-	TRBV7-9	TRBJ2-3	CASTIYRDRGTDTQYF
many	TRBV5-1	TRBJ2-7	CASSWSGASYEQYF
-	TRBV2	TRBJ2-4	CASSPLAGVVLQYF
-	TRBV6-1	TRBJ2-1	CASSPAPENEQFF
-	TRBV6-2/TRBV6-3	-	CASRAPGLAVYEQYF
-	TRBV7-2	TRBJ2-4	CASSAPLNIQYF
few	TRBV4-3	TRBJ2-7	CASSQDSGLRSYEQYF
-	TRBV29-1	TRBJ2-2	CSVFKTGGSTGELFF
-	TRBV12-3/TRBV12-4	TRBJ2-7	CASQDRLYEQYF
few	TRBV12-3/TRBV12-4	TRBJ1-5	CASSFGQGASNQPQHF
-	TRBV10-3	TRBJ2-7	CVINPAGNSYEQYF
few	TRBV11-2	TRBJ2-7	CASSFSGVDSYEQYF
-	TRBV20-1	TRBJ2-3	CSARTRQASGSTDTQYF
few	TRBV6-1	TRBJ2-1	CASKGQEYNEQFF
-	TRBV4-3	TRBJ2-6	CASSQDWRSSGANVLTF
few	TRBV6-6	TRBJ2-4	CASRVTGGEEQYF
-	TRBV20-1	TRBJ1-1	CSARSAGVETEAFF
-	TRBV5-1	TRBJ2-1	CASSWGLADDNEQFF
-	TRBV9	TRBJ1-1	CASSVGRNTEAFF
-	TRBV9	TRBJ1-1	CASSVGFGSNTEAFF